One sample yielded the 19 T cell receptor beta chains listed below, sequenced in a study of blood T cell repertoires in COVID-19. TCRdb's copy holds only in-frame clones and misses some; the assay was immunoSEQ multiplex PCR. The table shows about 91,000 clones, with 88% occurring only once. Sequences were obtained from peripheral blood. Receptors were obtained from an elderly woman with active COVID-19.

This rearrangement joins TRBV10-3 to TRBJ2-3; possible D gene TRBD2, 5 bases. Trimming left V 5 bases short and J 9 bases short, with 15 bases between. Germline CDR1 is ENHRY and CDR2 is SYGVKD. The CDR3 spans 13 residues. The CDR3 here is CAISSDSAGTQYF. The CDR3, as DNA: TGTGCCATCAGTTCCGACTCCGCGGGCACGCAGTATTTT.

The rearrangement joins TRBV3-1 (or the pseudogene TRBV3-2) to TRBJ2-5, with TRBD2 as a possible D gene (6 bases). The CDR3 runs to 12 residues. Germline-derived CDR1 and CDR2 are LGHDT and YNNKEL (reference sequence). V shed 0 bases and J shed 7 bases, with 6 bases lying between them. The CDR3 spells CASSQDSGTQYF. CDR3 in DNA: TGTGCCAGCAGCCAAGATAGCGGGACCCAGTACTTC.

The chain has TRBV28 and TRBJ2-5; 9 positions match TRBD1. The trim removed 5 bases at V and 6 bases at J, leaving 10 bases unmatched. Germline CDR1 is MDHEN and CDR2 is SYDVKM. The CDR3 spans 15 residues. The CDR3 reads CASSTHGTGMKTQYF. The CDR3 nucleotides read TGTGCCAGCAGTACCCACGGGACAGGGATGAAGACCCAGTACTTC.

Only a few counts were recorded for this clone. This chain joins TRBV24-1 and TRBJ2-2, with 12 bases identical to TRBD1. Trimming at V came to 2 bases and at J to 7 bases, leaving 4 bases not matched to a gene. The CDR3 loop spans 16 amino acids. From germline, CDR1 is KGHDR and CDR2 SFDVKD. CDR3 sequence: CATSDWDRGRGGELFF. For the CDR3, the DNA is TGTGCCACCAGTGATTGGGACAGGGGGCGAGGCGGGGAGCTGTTTTTT.

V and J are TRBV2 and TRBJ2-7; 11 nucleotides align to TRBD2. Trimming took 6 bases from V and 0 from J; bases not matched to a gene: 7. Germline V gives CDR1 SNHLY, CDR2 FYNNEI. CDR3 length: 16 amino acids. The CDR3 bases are TGTGCCAGCAGGAGACTAGCGGGATCCACCTCCTACGAGCAGTACTTC. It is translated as CASRRLAGSTSYEQYF. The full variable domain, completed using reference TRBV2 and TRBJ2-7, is EPEVTQTPSHQVTQMGQEVILRCVPISNHLYFYWYRQILGQKVEFLVSFYNNEISEKSEIFDDQFSVERPDGSNFTLKIRSTKLEDSAMYFCASRRLAGSTSYEQYFGPGTRLTVT.

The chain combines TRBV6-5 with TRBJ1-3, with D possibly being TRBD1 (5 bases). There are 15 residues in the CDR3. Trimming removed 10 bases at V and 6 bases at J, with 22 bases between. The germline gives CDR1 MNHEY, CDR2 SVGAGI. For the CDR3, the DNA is TGTGCCACACGAGCGAGACAGAGAGTAGAAAACACCATATATTTT. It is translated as CATRARQRVENTIYF.

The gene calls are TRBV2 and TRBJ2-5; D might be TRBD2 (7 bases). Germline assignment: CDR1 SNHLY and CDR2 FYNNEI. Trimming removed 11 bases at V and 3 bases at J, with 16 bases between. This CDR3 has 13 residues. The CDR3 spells CAGGAGMKETQYF. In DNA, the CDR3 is TGTGCCGGGGGGGCGGGTATGAAAGAGACCCAGTACTTC.

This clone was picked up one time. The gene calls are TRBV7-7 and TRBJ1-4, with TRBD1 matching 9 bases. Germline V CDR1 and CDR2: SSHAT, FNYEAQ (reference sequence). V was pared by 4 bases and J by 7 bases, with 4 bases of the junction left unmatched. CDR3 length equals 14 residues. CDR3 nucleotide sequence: TGTGCCAGCAGCTCCGGGACAGGGTCTGAAAAACTGTTTTTT. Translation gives CASSSGTGSEKLFF. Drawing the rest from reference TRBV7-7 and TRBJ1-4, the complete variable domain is GAGVSQSPRYKVTKRGQDVTLRCDPISSHATLYWYQQALGQGPEFLTYFNYEAQPDKSGLPSDRFSAERPEGSISTLTIQRTEQRDSAMYRCASSSGTGSEKLFFGSGTQLSVL.

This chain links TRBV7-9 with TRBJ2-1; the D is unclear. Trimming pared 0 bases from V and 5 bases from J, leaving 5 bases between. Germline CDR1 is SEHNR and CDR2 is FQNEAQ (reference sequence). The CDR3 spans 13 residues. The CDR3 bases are TGTGCCAGCAGCTTAGCGCGCCACAATGAGCAGTTCTTC. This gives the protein CASSLARHNEQFF. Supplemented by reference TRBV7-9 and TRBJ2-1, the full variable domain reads DTGVSQNPRHKITKRGQNVTFRCDPISEHNRLYWYRQTLGQGPEFLTYFQNEAQLEKSRLLSDRFSAERPKGSFSTLEIQRTEQGDSAMYLCASSLARHNEQFFGPGTRLTVL.

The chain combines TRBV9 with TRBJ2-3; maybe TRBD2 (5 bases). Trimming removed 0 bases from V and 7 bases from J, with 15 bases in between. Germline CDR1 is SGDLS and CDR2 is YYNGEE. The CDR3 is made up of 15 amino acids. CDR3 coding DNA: TGTGCCAGCAGCGTAGATGTGGGAATCGGGAATACGCAGTATTTT. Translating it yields CASSVDVGIGNTQYF. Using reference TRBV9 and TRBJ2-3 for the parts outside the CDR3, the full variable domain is DSGVTQTPKHLITATGQRVTLRCSPRSGDLSVYWYQQSLDQGLQFLIQYYNGEERAKGNILERFSAQQFPDLHSELNLSSLELGDSALYFCASSVDVGIGNTQYFGPGTRLTVL.

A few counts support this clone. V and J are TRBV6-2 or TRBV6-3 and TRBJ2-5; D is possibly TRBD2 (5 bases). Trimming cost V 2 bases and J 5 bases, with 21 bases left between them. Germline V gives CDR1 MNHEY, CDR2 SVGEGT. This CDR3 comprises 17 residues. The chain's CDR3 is CASSYRWLARTGETQYF. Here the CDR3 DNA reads TGTGCCAGCAGTTACCGTTGGCTAGCCCGCACGGGGGAGACCCAGTACTTC.

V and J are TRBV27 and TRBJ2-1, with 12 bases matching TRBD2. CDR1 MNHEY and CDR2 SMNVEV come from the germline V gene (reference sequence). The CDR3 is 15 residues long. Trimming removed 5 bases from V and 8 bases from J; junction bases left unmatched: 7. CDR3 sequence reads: CASSRRLAGVDEQFF. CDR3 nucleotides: TGTGCCAGCAGTCGAAGACTAGCGGGAGTGGATGAGCAGTTCTTC.

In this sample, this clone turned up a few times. Here the CDR3 DNA reads TGTGCCAGCAGCTCAGGGGCCTGGAGTGGCTACACCTTC. Its translation is CASSSGAWSGYTF. V usage is TRBV5-4 and J usage is TRBJ1-2; TRBD1 might be the D (6 bases). Trimming left V 3 bases short and J 7 bases short, with 13 bases between. The CDR3 length is 13 residues. Germline V gene lookup returns CDR1 SGHNT and CDR2 YYREEE (reference sequence).

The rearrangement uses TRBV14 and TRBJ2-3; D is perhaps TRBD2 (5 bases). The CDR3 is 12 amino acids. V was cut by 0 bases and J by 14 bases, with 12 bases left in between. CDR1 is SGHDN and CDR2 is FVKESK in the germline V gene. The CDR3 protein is CASSQERTSPYF. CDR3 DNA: TGTGCCAGCAGCCAAGAACGGACTTCTCCGTATTTT.

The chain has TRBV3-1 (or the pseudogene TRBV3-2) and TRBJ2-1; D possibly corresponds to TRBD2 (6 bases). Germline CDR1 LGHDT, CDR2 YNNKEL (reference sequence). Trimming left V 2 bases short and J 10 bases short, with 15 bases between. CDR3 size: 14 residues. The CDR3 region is CASSQHAGTGEQFF. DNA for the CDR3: TGTGCCAGCAGCCAACATGCGGGAACCGGAGAGCAGTTCTTC.

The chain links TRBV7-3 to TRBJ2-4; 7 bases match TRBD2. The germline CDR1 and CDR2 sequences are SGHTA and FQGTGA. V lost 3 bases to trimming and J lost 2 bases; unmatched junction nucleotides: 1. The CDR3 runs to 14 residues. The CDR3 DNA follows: TGTGCCAGCAGCTTGGGGGGGACCAAAAACATTCAGTACTTC. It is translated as CASSLGGTKNIQYF.

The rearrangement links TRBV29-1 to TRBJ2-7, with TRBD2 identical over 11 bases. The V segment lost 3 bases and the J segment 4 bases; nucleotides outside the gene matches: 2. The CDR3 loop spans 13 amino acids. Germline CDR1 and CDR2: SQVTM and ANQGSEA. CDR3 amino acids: CSVDTSGSYEQYF. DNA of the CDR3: TGCAGCGTTGATACTAGCGGGAGTTACGAGCAGTACTTC.

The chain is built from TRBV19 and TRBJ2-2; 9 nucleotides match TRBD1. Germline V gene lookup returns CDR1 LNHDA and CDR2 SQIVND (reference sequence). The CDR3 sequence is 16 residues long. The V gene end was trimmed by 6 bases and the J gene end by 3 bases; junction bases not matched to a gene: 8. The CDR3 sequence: CASSSTGTGHTGELFF. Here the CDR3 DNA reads TGTGCCAGTAGCTCAACGGGGACAGGGCACACCGGGGAGCTGTTTTTT.

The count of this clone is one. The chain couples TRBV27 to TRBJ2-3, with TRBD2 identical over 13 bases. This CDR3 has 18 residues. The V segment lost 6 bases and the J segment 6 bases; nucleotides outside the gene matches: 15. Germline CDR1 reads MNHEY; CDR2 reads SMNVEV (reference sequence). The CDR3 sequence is CASRAGLAGAPVADTQYF. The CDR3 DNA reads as TGTGCCAGCAGAGCCGGACTAGCGGGAGCCCCGGTGGCGGATACGCAGTATTTT.